This entry lists 24 T cell receptor beta chains sequenced from one sample in a study of graft-versus-host responses after intestinal transplantation. Profiled with immunoSEQ multiplex PCR; TCRdb holds only in-frame clones, not every one. Of around 19,000 clones listed, around 33% were seen once; the top ten hold 1.5% to 2.5%. The sequencing here drew on alloreactive CD4+ T cells from a mixed lymphocyte reaction culture, taken before transplantation. As for subset: CFSE-low proliferating T cells sorted from roughly six-day pre-transplant mixed lymphocyte reaction (GvH or HvG direction). These receptors were taken from a human patient who was an organ donor for intestinal transplantation.

This clone has a handful of counts. The rearrangement uses TRBV30 and TRBJ1-5; no reliable D call. Germline-derived CDR1 and CDR2 are GTSNPN and SVGIG (reference sequence). The CDR3 covers 13 residues. V was cut by 0 bases and J by 0 bases, with 3 bases left in between. This CDR3 is CAWSVSSNQPQHF. CDR3 bases: TGTGCCTGGAGTGTAAGTAGCAATCAGCCCCAGCATTTT.

The chain couples TRBV18 to TRBJ1-1; 7 bases agree with TRBD1. Per germline, CDR1 KGHSH and CDR2 LQKENI. V was pared by 2 bases and J by 0 bases, with 6 bases of the junction left unmatched. This CDR3 comprises 16 residues. CDR3 protein: CASSPRTGGMNTEAFF. For the CDR3, the DNA is TGTGCCAGCTCACCAAGGACAGGTGGGATGAACACTGAAGCTTTCTTT.

The CDR3 DNA is TGTGCCAGTGGGGCCGGGACCCCTTTTTCCGAGCAGTACTTC. Amino acids: CASGAGTPFSEQYF. V and J are TRBV2 and TRBJ2-7; the D call may be TRBD1 or TRBD2 (5 bases each). Trimming removed 9 bases from V and 6 bases from J, with 21 bases in between. This CDR3 region has 14 residues. Per germline, CDR1 SNHLY and CDR2 FYNNEI.

This clone was observed a few times. V is TRBV14 and J is TRBJ2-3; D gene uncertain. Germline V gene sequence: CDR1 SGHDN, CDR2 FVKESK. Trimming shortened V by 7 bases and J by 0 bases, and 17 bases separated the two germline ends. CDR3 size: 16 residues. The chain's CDR3 is CASITVLQVSTDTQYF. DNA for the CDR3: TGTGCCAGCATTACCGTGCTGCAGGTTAGCACAGATACGCAGTATTTT. Full variable domain (outside the CDR3, taken from reference TRBV14 and TRBJ2-3): EAGVTQFPSHSVIEKGQTVTLRCDPISGHDNLYWYRRVMGKEIKFLLHFVKESKQDESGMPNNRFLAERTGGTYSTLKVQPAELEDSGVYFCASITVLQVSTDTQYFGPGTRLTVL.

By frequency in the sample, this clone is medium-sized (0.01 to 0.1%). This chain connects TRBV6-5 to TRBJ2-3, with D perhaps matching TRBD2 (6 bases). The CDR3 runs to 15 residues. Deletions cut 2 bases from V and 5 bases from J, with 14 bases between. CDR1 is MNHEY, CDR2 SVGAGI, per germline. This chain's CDR3 is CASSYQGRRGDTQYF. The CDR3, as DNA: TGTGCCAGCAGTTACCAGGGCAGGAGGGGAGATACGCAGTATTTT.

This chain joins TRBV13 and TRBJ2-2, with D uncertain. CDR1 and CDR2 from the germline V gene are PRHDT and FYEKMQ (reference sequence). The CDR3 is 13 residues long. V lost 6 bases and J lost 5, with 10 bases in between. CDR3 bases: TGTGCCAGCAGTGAACAGTCTACCGGGGAGCTGTTTTTT. This sequence encodes CASSEQSTGELFF.

The chain has TRBV10-2 and TRBJ2-2, with 7 bases matching TRBD2. This CDR3 has 14 residues. Germline lookup yields CDR1 WSHSY and CDR2 SAAADI. The junction had 3 bases not matched to a gene; V was cut back by 6 bases and J by 2 bases. In nucleotides, the CDR3 is TGCGCCAGCAGGGGGACTATAAACACCGGGGAGCTGTTTTTT. Translation: CASRGTINTGELFF.

This rearrangement joins TRBV7-2 to TRBJ2-5; D remains unclear. Trimming left V 5 bases short and J 2 bases short, with 9 bases between. The CDR3 length is 13 residues. In germline, CDR1 is SGHTA, CDR2 FQGNSA. As DNA, the CDR3 is TGTGCCAGCAGCCCGGGTGCTCAAGAGACCCAGTACTTC. This translates into CASSPGAQETQYF.

This chain uses TRBV2 with TRBJ2-2; possible D gene TRBD2, 5 bases. V was cut by 2 bases and J by 0 bases, with 10 bases left in between. The CDR3 sequence is 16 residues long. CDR1 is SNHLY, CDR2 FYNNEI, per germline. CDR3: CASSERRVPNTGELFF. The CDR3 bases are TGTGCCAGCAGTGAAAGGCGGGTTCCGAACACCGGGGAGCTGTTTTTT.

The chain employs TRBV6-6 and TRBJ1-1; 7 bases match TRBD1. The V segment lost 7 bases and the J segment 1 base; nucleotides outside the gene matches: 3. CDR3 size: 13 residues. CDR1 is MNHNY and CDR2 is SVGAGI in the germline V gene (reference sequence). The CDR3 sequence: CASTDRENTEAFF. In nucleotides, the CDR3 is TGTGCCAGCACCGACAGGGAGAACACTGAAGCTTTCTTT.

The V and J genes are TRBV2 and TRBJ2-7; 8 positions match TRBD1. The CDR3 loop spans 16 amino acids. V lost 2 bases and J lost 2; bases outside the gene matches: 8. Germline V CDR1 and CDR2: SNHLY, FYNNEI. The DNA of the CDR3 is TGTGCCAGCAGTGAATCATTGAGACAGGGGCCCTACGAGCAGTACTTC. Its translation is CASSESLRQGPYEQYF.

This clone was seen a few times. The chain uses TRBV28 and TRBJ1-3; D is possibly TRBD1 (5 bases). Germline V gives CDR1 MDHEN, CDR2 SYDVKM. V lost 1 base, J lost 2 bases, and 9 bases lay in between. The CDR3 runs to 15 residues. The chain's CDR3 is CASSLSGVPGNTIYF. The CDR3 nucleotides read TGTGCCAGCAGTTTATCGGGGGTCCCTGGAAACACCATATATTTT.

This clone is a singleton in its sample. V usage is TRBV6-5 and J usage is TRBJ2-3; the match to TRBD2 covers 9 bases. The CDR3 contains 12 residues. V lost 7 bases to trimming and J lost 6 bases; unmatched junction nucleotides: 2. CDR1 MNHEY and CDR2 SVGAGI come from the germline V gene. CDR3 protein: CASNGLADTQYF. The CDR3 nucleotides are TGTGCCAGCAATGGACTAGCGGATACGCAGTATTTT.

The J gene is TRBJ1-3, the V gene TRBV11-3; perhaps TRBD1 as D (6 bases). The V and J ends lost 1 base and 0 bases respectively, with 10 bases between them. Germline assignment: CDR1 SGHNT and CDR2 YENEEA. The CDR3 runs 16 residues. The CDR3 region is CASSLVRGISGNTIYF. The CDR3 bases are TGTGCCAGCAGCTTAGTAAGGGGGATCTCTGGAAACACCATATATTTT.

The chain is built from TRBV4-1 and TRBJ2-3; D may be TRBD1 or TRBD2 (5 bases each). Trimming took off 5 bases at V and 1 base at J, with 19 bases between the two ends. This CDR3 has 17 amino acids. Germline V gene sequence: CDR1 MGHRA, CDR2 YSYEKL. The DNA for the CDR3 is TGCGCCAGCAGCGGGGCGGGCGGCTCCTGGGGCACAGATACGCAGTATTTT. It translates to CASSGAGGSWGTDTQYF.

This chain links TRBV2 with TRBJ2-1; D perhaps matches TRBD2 (5 bases). CDR1 is SNHLY and CDR2 is FYNNEI in the germline V gene. The CDR3 extends over 16 amino acids. V lost 4 bases and J lost 6, with 19 bases in between. The CDR3 bases are TGTGCCAGCAGTGGGTTGTCAGGAGGAGCCGGCAATGAGCAGTTCTTC. This encodes CASSGLSGGAGNEQFF.

Sample share makes this clone medium-sized. V and J are TRBV7-6 and TRBJ1-2; perhaps TRBD1 as D (5 bases). Trimming shortened V by 1 base and J by 4 bases, and 13 bases separated the two germline ends. The germline CDR1 and CDR2 sequences are SGHVS and FNYEAQ. This CDR3 is built from 15 residues. The CDR3 sequence: CASSLVAGGVYGYTF. The CDR3 DNA reads TGTGCCAGCAGCTTAGTTGCCGGGGGAGTCTATGGCTACACCTTC.

There are a few counts of this clone. The gene calls are TRBV6-5 and TRBJ1-2; D is uncertain. The V end was cut by 6 bases, the J end by 2 bases, with 16 bases between. Per germline, CDR1 MNHEY and CDR2 SVGAGI. The CDR3 is made up of 15 amino acids. The CDR3 DNA is TGTGCCAGCAGGGTGGGAGTAGGCGGCAACTATGGCTACACCTTC. Amino acid sequence: CASRVGVGGNYGYTF.

This chain uses TRBV7-6 with TRBJ2-7; D gene uncertain. CDR3 length: 13 amino acids. V was clipped by 5 bases and J by 6 bases, with 14 bases between them. Looked up from germline, CDR1 is SGHVS and CDR2 is FNYEAQ. The CDR3 loop is CASSQEQPSEQYF. DNA for the CDR3: TGTGCCAGCAGCCAAGAACAACCGTCCGAGCAGTACTTC.

Concerning this clone itself: A much larger clone lies a single base off, so this may be a read error. The chain is built from TRBV4-2 and TRBJ2-7; 8 bases map to TRBD2. Germline V CDR1 and CDR2: LGHNA, YNFKEQ. This CDR3 contains 16 residues. V was pared by 4 bases and J by 6 bases, with 14 bases of the junction left unmatched. The CDR3 loop is CASSLRGSGGPGEQYF. The CDR3 DNA sequence: TGTGCCAGCAGCCTACGTGGGTCGGGAGGGCCAGGCGAGCAGTACTTC.

This sequence joins TRBV19 and TRBJ1-2; tentatively, D is TRBD1 (6 bases). V was trimmed by 6 bases and J by 2 bases, leaving 10 bases between them. Per the germline V gene, CDR1 is LNHDA and CDR2 is SQIVND (reference sequence). The CDR3 contains 13 residues. CDR3 region: CASSYRANYGYTF. CDR3 DNA sequence: TGTGCCAGTAGCTACAGGGCCAACTATGGCTACACCTTC. Supplemented by reference TRBV19 and TRBJ1-2, the full variable domain reads DGGITQSPKYLFRKEGQNVTLSCEQNLNHDAMYWYRQDPGQGLRLIYYSQIVNDFQKGDIAEGYSVSREKKESFPLTVTSAQKNPTAFYLCASSYRANYGYTFGSGTRLTVV.

The chain employs TRBV9 and TRBJ1-5; TRBD1 might be the D (6 bases). This CDR3 comprises 12 residues. The germline V gene has CDR1 SGDLS and CDR2 YYNGEE. Trimming took off 4 bases at V and 9 bases at J, with 11 bases between the two ends. CDR3 in amino acids: CASSNREGPQHF. CDR3 coding DNA: TGTGCCAGCAGCAACAGGGAGGGGCCCCAGCATTTT.

The chain combines TRBV4-2 with TRBJ2-5, with 9 bases aligning to TRBD2. The J segment lost 7 bases and the V segment lost 0 bases, leaving 6 bases of the junction unmatched. The CDR3 length is 15 residues. CDR1 and CDR2 from the germline V gene are LGHNA and YNFKEQ. Written as DNA, the CDR3 is TGTGCCAGCAGCCAAGATCCGGGACTAGCAGGGACCCAGTACTTC. Residues: CASSQDPGLAGTQYF.

This sequence joins TRBV19 and TRBJ2-7; the match to TRBD1 covers 8 bases. In germline, CDR1 is LNHDA, CDR2 SQIVND (reference sequence). The CDR3 runs to 15 residues. The junction had 7 bases not matched to a gene; V was cut back by 5 bases and J by 1 base. The CDR3 loop reads CASSPHGQGSYEQYF. The CDR3 DNA follows: TGTGCCAGTAGTCCCCACGGACAGGGATCCTACGAGCAGTACTTC.